This T cell receptor (beta chain) was identified during a study of CD8+ T cells in alopecia areata. The study, taken as a whole, reports: Scalp clonality, along with expanded CD8+ clones among the top 100, was significantly decreased by tofacitinib. Mice showed TCR sharing more clearly than patients did, possibly owing to HLA. Elevated clonality characterized lesional scalp relative to normal scalp, particularly in alopecia totalis/universalis.

Extraction and reverse transcription of RNA yielded cDNA as the sequencing template. Clones were sequenced by immunoSEQ multiplex PCR, and TCRdb holds only the in-frame ones, with some missing. Here the sample spans more than 100,000 clones, just over 85% being singletons. About this clone: Antigen specificity is unknown.

Described treatment: oral pan-JAK inhibitor, 5-10 mg twice daily. V lost 4 bases and J lost 0; bases outside the gene matches: 6. The germline CDR1 and CDR2 sequences are SGDLS and YYNGEE. CDR3 length: 15 amino acids. The sample here was CD8+ T cells sorted from blood, taken at approximately week 31, from a patient treated with tofacitinib. This TCR came from a human donor with alopecia areata. V gene TRBV9 combines with J gene TRBJ2-7; 8 bases agree with TRBD1. The CDR3 DNA reads as TGTGCCAGCAGCCCCAGGGACAGGAGCTCCTACGAGCAGTACTTC. This gives the protein CASSPRDRSSYEQYF.